The clone carrying this TCR beta chain was found a few times. Its antigen is undetermined. The record originates from a study of blood T cells in healthy people across ages. The use of a sample-barcoded 5' primer and a J-beta primer mix characterized a second PCR of about 7 to 12 cycles. Each cDNA molecule was tagged by a template-switch adaptor that had 12 random nucleotides. From the 5' RACE reads, TCRdb called clonotypes with MiXCR, one entry per CDR3 protein. The table lists about 1.5 million distinct CDR3 sequences, 40% to 45% of them singletons. Findings and caveats of the study: Long-lived donors had more naive CD4+ cells and higher diversity than aged donors. Per-million-T-cell TCR beta diversity fell roughly linearly with age. The unknown donor CMV status may have confounded expanded clonotype changes.

Germline lookup yields CDR1 SQVTM and CDR2 ANQGSEA. V trimming: 8 bases; J trimming: 5 bases; junction bases outside the gene matches: 7. The CDR3 runs 13 residues. The sequence was collected from a woman aged 18-29 years in good health. The chain joins TRBV29-1 to TRBJ1-5, with 9 bases aligning to TRBD1. Sequencing was done on a sample of blood. Written as DNA, the CDR3 is TGCAGCACCGGACAGGGGTTGGATCAGCCCCAGCATTTT. The encoded protein is CSTGQGLDQPQHF.